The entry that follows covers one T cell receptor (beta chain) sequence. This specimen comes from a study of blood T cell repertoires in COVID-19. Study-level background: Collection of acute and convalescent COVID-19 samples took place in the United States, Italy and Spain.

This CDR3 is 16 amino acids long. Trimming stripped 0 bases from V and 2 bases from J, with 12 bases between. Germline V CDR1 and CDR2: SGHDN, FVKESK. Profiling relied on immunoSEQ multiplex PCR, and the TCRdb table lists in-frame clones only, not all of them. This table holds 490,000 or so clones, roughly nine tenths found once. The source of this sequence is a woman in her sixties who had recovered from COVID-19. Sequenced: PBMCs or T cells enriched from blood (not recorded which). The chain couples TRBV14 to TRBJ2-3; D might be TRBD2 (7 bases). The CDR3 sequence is CASSQEGGAYTDTQYF. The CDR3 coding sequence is TGTGCCAGCAGCCAAGAAGGGGGGGCTTACACAGATACGCAGTATTTT.